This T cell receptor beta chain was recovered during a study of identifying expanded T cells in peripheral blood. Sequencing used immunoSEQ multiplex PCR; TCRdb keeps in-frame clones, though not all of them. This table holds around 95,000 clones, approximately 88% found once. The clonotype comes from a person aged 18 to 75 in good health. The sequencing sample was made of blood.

CDR3 nucleotides: TGTGCCAGCAGCCCGGGCACTGAAGCTTTCTTT. This sequence encodes CASSPGTEAFF. This chain connects TRBV7-3 to TRBJ1-1; D remains unclear. Germline CDR1 and CDR2: SGHTA and FQGTGA. The CDR3 is 11 amino acids. V was trimmed by 5 bases and J by 4 bases, leaving 5 bases between them.